Below, 5 T cell receptor beta chains from the same sample are listed, as sequenced in a study of blood T cell repertoires in COVID-19 (TCRdb year 2020). Libraries were built with the immunoSEQ multiplex PCR assay. TCRdb obtained this table from immuneACCESS and retained in-frame rearrangements with V and J assigned. These tables miss some clones; where compared with another copy, unresolved V genes account for less than half of the shortfall, and the remainder is unexplained. The sample table lists under 500,000 clones, about 90% of them with a count of one. About 2% of the sample belongs to the ten largest clones. What was sequenced was PBMCs or T cells enriched from blood (not recorded which). Every receptor here comes from a young woman with acute COVID-19.

The chain carries TRBV7-2 and TRBJ1-5, with D tentatively TRBD1 (6 bases). The CDR3 is made up of 14 amino acids. V dropped 5 bases and J dropped 5 bases, with 13 bases sitting between them. Germline V gene lookup returns CDR1 SGHTA and CDR2 FQGNSA. The CDR3 sequence: CASSGHRVDQPQHF. The CDR3 nucleotides read TGTGCCAGCAGCGGACACAGGGTGGATCAGCCCCAGCATTTT.

The chain has TRBV18 and TRBJ1-2; possibly TRBD1 for D (6 bases). V lost 4 bases to trimming and J lost 0 bases, with 9 bases between them. In germline, CDR1 is KGHSH, CDR2 LQKENI. The CDR3 contains 14 residues. CDR3 region: CASSQGEPNYGYTF. DNA of the CDR3: TGTGCCAGCTCACAGGGGGAACCTAACTATGGCTACACCTTC.

V and J are TRBV18 and TRBJ1-1, with D possibly matching TRBD1 (6 bases). The CDR3 sequence is 12 residues long. V gave up 1 base and J gave up 10 bases, with 10 bases separating them. CDR1 and CDR2 (germline): KGHSH, LQKENI. The CDR3 region is CASSPLEQGAFF. The CDR3, as DNA: TGTGCCAGCTCACCACTGGAACAGGGAGCTTTCTTT.

The V gene is TRBV6-6, the J gene TRBJ2-7, with D possibly matching TRBD2 (5 bases). V gave up 6 bases and J gave up 1 base, with 16 bases separating them. The CDR3 sequence is 15 residues long. CDR1 MNHNY and CDR2 SVGAGI come from the germline V gene (reference sequence). Written as DNA, the CDR3 is TGTGCCAGCAGACCTGGACTTACCAATTCCTACGAGCAGTACTTC. Translation gives CASRPGLTNSYEQYF.

The genes are TRBV11-3 and TRBJ2-7; unclear D gene. Germline assignment: CDR1 SGHNT and CDR2 YENEEA. The length of the CDR3 is 17 residues. Trimming took 3 bases from V and 3 from J, leaving 21 bases between them. CDR3 sequence: CASSFRVTFQVGYEQYF. DNA of the CDR3: TGTGCCAGCAGCTTTCGGGTCACTTTCCAAGTAGGCTACGAGCAGTACTTC.